This TCR beta chain was identified during a study of T cells in Graves' hyperthyroidism and ophthalmopathy (dated by TCRdb to about 2019). Some background on the complete study: Peripheral blood samples were taken at the time of initial diagnosis, prior to any treatment. A discovery cohort of about a hundred patients, 43 with Graves' ophthalmopathy and more than 55 with stable Graves' hyperthyroidism, was used to find distinguishing TCR V-J signatures. Prospective prediction of ophthalmopathy was tested in an independent validation cohort of about 19 hyperthyroidism patients and some 17 patients who later progressed to ophthalmopathy. The 100 or so discovery patients were divided at random into training and test sets in a 7:3 ratio. The study also compared thyroid tissue and blood T-cell repertoires from several Graves' hyperthyroidism patients. Once sampling was done, hyperthyroidism patients were given methimazole at a starting dose of 30 mg daily, whereas ophthalmopathy patients were given high-dose intravenous methylprednisolone. According to the paper, TCR Vbeta CDR3 sequencing was carried out on roughly 130 peripheral blood samples, which came from under 50 ophthalmopathy, 70 to 80 hyperthyroidism and around 17 progressor patients. Study-wide findings and limitations: In validation, the model predicted progression to ophthalmopathy a median of approximately 6.6 months before onset, with about 70% sensitivity and roughly 73% specificity. No statistical method was used to set the sample size in advance, and investigators knew the group allocation. Blood samples also contained most of the expanded thyroid clonotypes (frequency above 0.001), which suggests that blood repertoires may reflect thyroid immune responses. Ophthalmopathy was separated from stable hyperthyroidism by a 13 V-J signature model, with 85% to 90% sensitivity and roughly 81% specificity obtained in cross-validation and 80%/75% obtained in testing.

Including cysteine and phenylalanine, the CDR3 has 14 amino acids. Only CDR3 DNA remains: 42 bases, in frame from the first base. The junction shows trimming of 0 bases on V and 2 bases on J, plus 5 bases between the germline ends. CDR1 WSHSY and CDR2 SAAADI are derived from the germline V gene. A few counts support this clonotype. The antigen this receptor binds is unknown. No base quality values were provided; no much bigger clone lies one nucleotide off. The TCR beta CDR3 regions were amplified from RNA transcripts. The TCR CDR3 was subjected to a first round of RT-PCR using the HTBI primer set and the Qiagen OneStep RT-PCR kit. Libraries were constructed in a second round of multiplex PCR, after which size selection and purification were carried out. Paired-end sequencing of the libraries was performed with 100 bp reads on an Illumina HiSeq2000. The authors' pipeline ran thus. Raw data were processed with SOAPnuke, discarding reads with adapters, uncalled bases, mean Phred below 15, or no exact constant-primer or identifier match. COPE v1.2.5 was used to merge the high-quality paired reads, and each unique nucleotide sequence was defined as a clonotype. MiTCR v1.1 was used to align clonotypes to the IMGT TRBV, TRBD and TRBJ reference segments. The analysis included only V-J combinations with a frequency above 0.0001, which together covered more than 99% of the repertoires. The TCS score was defined as the ratio of F50 (clonal expansion) to E x V (chaos), calculated using BLOSUM62-based TCRdist between CDR3 peptides within each V-J. Welch's t-statistics and random forest reduced around 520 V-J features to 10 to 15, which were used in a naive Bayes classifier (R e1071). The public reads were reprocessed in TCRdb via fastp at Q25 and MiXCR, keeping in-frame beta chains. When rows share a CDR3 protein, they turn into one entry using the most common DNA and genes. The V and J calls shown here were made by TCRdb, not taken from the authors' results. The sample profile shows roughly 250,000 distinct CDR3 sequences; over 20% of them were found once. Around two thirds of the sample is taken by the ten largest.

Moderately to severely active disease, a Clinical Activity Score of at least 3, a NOSPECS grade of at least 4, and a duration under 3 months were present in ophthalmopathy patients. The study excluded patients with uncontrolled infections, other autoimmune diseases, pregnancy or lactation. Clinical symptoms, serum thyroxine and TRAb, thyroid ultrasound, and orbital computed tomography formed the basis for the diagnoses. Ficoll-Paque density gradient centrifugation was used to isolate PBMCs from around 10 ml of fresh peripheral blood. Trizol reagent was used to extract total RNA, and RNA quality was then checked on an Agilent 2100 Bioanalyzer.

In this chain, TRBV10-2 is recombined with TRBJ2-4; the D segment cannot be called with confidence. This sequence originates from a man under 40 with Graves' ophthalmopathy. Sequencing was done on a sample of blood. The sequenced DNA is TGCGCCAGCAGTGAGTCCCAACCCAAAAACATTCAGTACTTC. It translates to CASSESQPKNIQYF.